This T cell receptor (beta chain) was sequenced for a study of human T cells and chemical hapten exposure. Study-wide context: Per-sample TCR yield variation was attributed mainly to small pooled library volume differences.

Original methodology: 100,000 or so TCRs per sample was the median, with a range of about 20,000 to 700,000. TCRdb passed the RACE reads through MiXCR, listing each CDR3 protein once. Clone size and V and J calls follow TCRdb, not the original study. The sample consists of 50,000 to 70,000 distinct CDR3 sequences, 6% to 7% of them appearing once. Study-level findings and limits: Counts of TCRs above 1 in 1000 frequency stayed unchanged with DPC sensitization.

This clonotype was counted many times. Its antigen is unknown. Germline trimming cut 2 bases from V and 2 bases from J; bases unmatched to any gene: 6. Germline V gene data show CDR1 as PRHDT and CDR2 as FYEKMQ (reference sequence). The CDR3 contains 15 residues. As to time point: healthy volunteer bleed at 6 weeks. The authors' total RNA extraction used unfractionated whole blood. This chain uses TRBV13 with TRBJ2-7, with 7 bases aligning to TRBD2. The sample taken for sequencing was whole blood. The clonotype originates from a female donor in good health. Some clones in this sample may be carry-over from other donors' samples. CDR3 nucleotides: TGTGCCAGCAGCTTAAGGGCTAGCGGCCCCTACGAGCAGTACTTC. Its protein is CASSLRASGPYEQYF.